The rows below give T cell receptor beta chains drawn from one sample of a study of cytomegalovirus exposure and HLA in healthy donors. Data came from immunoSEQ multiplex PCR; TCRdb stores just in-frame clones and leaves some out. This sample has approximately 270,000 clones; about 90% occur once, and the top ten carry approximately 12%. Material: PBMCs. The receptors derive from a man between 18 and 29 years old in good health and CMV-seropositive. The CDR3 runs from the conserved cysteine through the conserved F or W. A D gene is named only where the DNA matches it firmly. Rows give clone size only sometimes, using once, few, many, or a class for an expanded clone.

>NA|NA|TRBV14|16|TRBJ2-1
CASREGGKGGRNEQFF
TGTGCCAGCAGAGAAGGGGGCAAGGGGGGACGGAATGAGCAGTTCTTC
>NA|NA|TRBV11-3|16|TRBJ2-1
CASSLDKRDIDNEQFF
TGTGCCAGCAGCTTAGACAAGCGGGACATCGACAATGAGCAGTTCTTC
>NA|NA|TRBV7-9|13|TRBJ2-7
CASSPTGVWEQYF
TGTGCCAGCAGCCCTACGGGGGTTTGGGAGCAGTACTTC
>NA|NA|TRBV27|12|TRBJ2-3
CASSFRGDTQYF
TGTGCCAGCAGTTTCCGGGGGGATACGCAGTATTTT
>NA|NA|TRBV5-5|14|TRBJ2-7
CASSLVHVEDEQYF
TGTGCCAGCAGCTTGGTCCATGTGGAGGACGAGCAGTACTTC
>NA|once|TRBV4-2|13|TRBJ1-5
CASSKGGHQPQHF
TGTGCCAGCAGCAAGGGGGGTCATCAGCCCCAGCATTTT
>NA|NA|TRBV6-5|14|TRBJ1-2
CASSYGQGSYGYTF
TGTGCCAGCAGTTACGGGCAGGGGAGCTATGGCTACACCTTC
>TRBD1|once|TRBV5-5|16|TRBJ1-2
CASSRTGEEVWDGYTF
TGTGCCAGCAGCCGGACAGGGGAGGAGGTGTGGGATGGCTACACCTTC
>NA|NA|TRBV19|13|TRBJ1-1
CASSTQLGTEAFF
TGTGCCAGTAGTACCCAACTTGGGACTGAAGCTTTCTTT
>NA|NA|TRBV11-2|14|TRBJ2-3
CASSNRLVSHTQYF
TGTGCCAGCAGCAATAGACTAGTCTCCCATACGCAGTATTTT
>NA|NA|TRBV5-1|14|TRBJ1-1
CASSLEGSDTEAFF
TGCGCCAGCAGCTTGGAAGGGAGCGACACTGAAGCTTTCTTT
>NA|NA|TRBV10-3|15|TRBJ1-3
CAISDPVHSGNTIYF
TGTGCCATCAGTGACCCCGTACACTCTGGAAACACCATATATTTT
>NA|NA|TRBV7-9|13|TRBJ1-4
CASSLAAEEKLFF
TGTGCCAGCAGCTTAGCCGCGGAAGAAAAACTGTTTTTT
>TRBD1|NA|TRBV6-5|13|TRBJ1-2
CASSPGTGLGYTF
TGTGCCAGCAGCCCCGGGACAGGGCTAGGCTACACCTTC
>NA|NA|TRBV29-1|13|TRBJ2-1
CSVRVPSYNEQFF
TGCAGCGTCAGGGTCCCCTCCTACAATGAGCAGTTCTTC
>TRBD1|NA|TRBV7-9|15|TRBJ2-3
CASSFAGGATDTQYF
TGTGCCAGCAGCTTCGCAGGGGGTGCCACAGATACGCAGTATTTT
>NA|NA|TRBV4-1|15|TRBJ1-2
CASSQGGADPYGYTF
TGCGCCAGCAGCCAAGGGGGTGCGGATCCCTATGGCTACACCTTC
>NA|NA|TRBV2|14|TRBJ2-7
CASSDPAEGHEQYF
TGTGCCAGCAGTGATCCGGCGGAGGGCCACGAGCAGTACTTC
>NA|NA|TRBV19|14|TRBJ1-1
CASRGTGWGTEAFF
TGTGCCAGTAGAGGAACAGGCTGGGGCACTGAAGCTTTCTTT
>TRBD1|NA|TRBV18|15|TRBJ2-1
CASSPGTGGYNEQFF
TGTGCCAGCTCCCCCGGGACAGGAGGTTACAATGAGCAGTTCTTC
>NA|few|TRBV11-3|16|TRBJ2-2
CASSPTGTAGTGELFF
TGTGCCAGCAGCCCCACCGGGACCGCGGGCACCGGGGAGCTGTTTTTT
>NA|NA|TRBV19|12|TRBJ1-2
CASSIGEDGYTF
TGTGCCAGTAGTATCGGGGAAGATGGCTACACCTTC